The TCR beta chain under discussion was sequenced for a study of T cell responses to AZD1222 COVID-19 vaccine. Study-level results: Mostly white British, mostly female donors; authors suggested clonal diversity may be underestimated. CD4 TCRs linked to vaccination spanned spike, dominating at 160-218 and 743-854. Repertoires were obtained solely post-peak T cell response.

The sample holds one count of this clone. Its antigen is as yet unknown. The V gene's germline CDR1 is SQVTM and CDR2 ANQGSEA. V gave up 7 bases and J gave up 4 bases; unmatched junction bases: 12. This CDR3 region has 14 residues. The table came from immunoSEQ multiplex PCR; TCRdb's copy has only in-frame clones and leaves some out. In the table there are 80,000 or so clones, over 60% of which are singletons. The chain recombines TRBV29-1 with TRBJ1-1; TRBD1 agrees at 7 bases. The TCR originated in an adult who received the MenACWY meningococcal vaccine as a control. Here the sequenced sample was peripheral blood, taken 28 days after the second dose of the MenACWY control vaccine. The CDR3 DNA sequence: TGCAGCGGCCGTGGACAGGCGGTGGGCACTGAAGCTTTCTTT. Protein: CSGRGQAVGTEAFF.